A selection of T cell receptor beta chains follows, all from one sample in a study of T cells in Graves' hyperthyroidism and ophthalmopathy. In TCRdb, the multiplex PCR reads were re-called with MiXCR into one record per CDR3 protein. The sample carries some 270,000 distinct CDR3 sequences, around 15% recorded once. The sample taken for sequencing was blood. The receptors were gathered from a woman between 40 and 55 years old with Graves' hyperthyroidism. Both conserved end residues are part of each CDR3. Fields, in order: J gene, D gene, clone size, V gene, CDR3 DNA, CDR3 protein. The D gene is left open where the match is weak. Expanded clones are given a class, and other clones once, few, many or no size at all.

>TRBJ1-5|TRBD1|.|TRBV19
TGTGCCAGTAGAAAACAGGGGGTTGGCAATCAGCCCCAGCATTTT
CASRKQGVGNQPQHF
>TRBJ1-4|.|.|TRBV11-3
TGTGCCAGCATCGCGAACCGGGCCGACAAGAATGAAAAACTGTTTTTT
CASIANRADKNEKLFF
>TRBJ1-4|.|many|TRBV2
TGTGCCAGCATAGGGAGTAATGAAAAACTGTTTTTT
CASIGSNEKLFF
>TRBJ1-4|.|few|TRBV6-1
TGTGCCAGCAGTTCACAAGCCCTGCGGGGGGAAAAACTGTTTTTT
CASSSQALRGEKLFF
>TRBJ1-6|.|many|TRBV7-2
TGTGCCAGCAGCTTAGGGTCACCCCTCCACTTT
CASSLGSPLHF
>TRBJ1-5|TRBD1|few|TRBV19
TGTGCCAGTAGTATAGTTTCAGGGGGCAGCCAGCCCCAGCATTTT
CASSIVSGGSQPQHF
>TRBJ1-4|.|many|TRBV2
TGTGCCAGCACTGAGGGCGCAACTAATGAAAAACTGTTTTTT
CASTEGATNEKLFF
>TRBJ2-7|TRBD2|.|TRBV7-2
TGTGCCAGCAGCTTAGTCGAAACAGGGCGGCTAGCGGGAGTCGAGCAGTACTTC
CASSLVETGRLAGVEQYF
>TRBJ2-1|.|many|TRBV27
TGTGCCAGCAGTCCCCGACTAGCAGTTCAGGGGAATGAGCAGTTCTTC
CASSPRLAVQGNEQFF
>TRBJ2-5|.|many|TRBV5-6
TGTGCCAGCAGCTTGGGGGGCGGGGACCAGTACTTC
CASSLGGGDQYF
>TRBJ1-5|.|.|TRBV19
TGTGCCAGTAGCTCCGCGGACGGTAGCAATCAGCCCCAGCATTTT
CASSSADGSNQPQHF
>TRBJ1-1|.|.|TRBV29-1
TGCAGCGTTGCTGGCAGGACGAACACTGAAGCTTTCTTT
CSVAGRTNTEAFF
>TRBJ2-1|.|many|TRBV3-1
TGTGCCAGCAGCCAAGATTTCAGGGTAAGCTCCTACAATGAGCAGTTCTTC
CASSQDFRVSSYNEQFF
>TRBJ1-2|.|many|TRBV29-1
TGCAGCGTGGAGTCGGGGACACTGGGCGGTTTGGATGGCTACACCTTC
CSVESGTLGGLDGYTF
>TRBJ1-1|.|many|TRBV28
TGTGCCAGCAACCTGGGGGGGACGAACACTGAAGCTTTCTTT
CASNLGGTNTEAFF
>TRBJ2-5|TRBD2|many|TRBV7-9
TGTGCCAGCAGCTTAGTGCTAGCGGGAGGAGAGACCCAGTACTTC
CASSLVLAGGETQYF
>TRBJ1-5|TRBD1|many|TRBV7-2
TGTGCCAGCAGCTTTTCCGGGACAGGGGGCGGTCAGCCCCAGCATTTT
CASSFSGTGGGQPQHF
>TRBJ2-4|TRBD2|many|TRBV6-6
TGTGCCAGCAGTTACGCCGGCGAAACTAGCGGGAAGGACATTCAGTACTTC
CASSYAGETSGKDIQYF
>TRBJ2-1|TRBD2|many|TRBV12-3/TRBV12-4
TGTGCCAGCAGCCGAAGACTAGCGGGAGGCTACAATGAGCAGTTCTTC
CASSRRLAGGYNEQFF
>TRBJ1-1|.|many|TRBV6-1
TGTGCCAGCAGTGAACGGGGGACTGAAGCTTTCTTT
CASSERGTEAFF
>TRBJ1-5|TRBD1|many|TRBV3-1
TGTGCCAGCAGGCGGACAGGGGGACGAAGTCAGCCCCAGCATTTT
CASRRTGGRSQPQHF
>TRBJ2-3|TRBD1|few|TRBV30
TGTGCCTGGTCACGCGGGGACAGGCTTATTAGCACAGATACGCAGTATTTT
CAWSRGDRLISTDTQYF
>TRBJ2-7|TRBD2|many|TRBV6-1
TGTGCCAGCAGTTTATACGACGGGACTAGCGGAGGGGGGGAGCAGTACTTC
CASSLYDGTSGGGEQYF
>TRBJ2-7|TRBD2|few|TRBV7-9
TGTGCCAGCAGCCAACCTAGCGGGAGTTACGAGCAGTACTTC
CASSQPSGSYEQYF
>TRBJ1-4|TRBD1|.|TRBV18
TGTGCCAGCTCCTTGGACAGGGGGCTTGAAAAACTGTTTTTT
CASSLDRGLEKLFF
>TRBJ2-1|.|.|TRBV5-1
TGCGCCAGCAGCCCTGCACCAACCGGGACTGGAACCTACAATGAGCAGTTCTTC
CASSPAPTGTGTYNEQFF
>TRBJ1-1|.|.|TRBV14
TGTGCCAGCAGCCTGTGGGACCGAAGCACTGAAGCTTTCTTT
CASSLWDRSTEAFF
>TRBJ1-4|.|many|TRBV7-8
TGTGCCAGCAGGTTACGGGGCTGGGGGCAGGAAAAACTGTTTTTT
CASRLRGWGQEKLFF
>TRBJ2-5|.|many|TRBV20-1
TGCAGTGCTGGGGGTCCCTTGGGAGAGACCCAGTACTTC
CSAGGPLGETQYF
>TRBJ1-1|.|many|TRBV10-3
TGTGCCATCAGTGGGGGACATCCGGTCACTGAAGCTTTCTTT
CAISGGHPVTEAFF
>TRBJ2-1|.|many|TRBV2
TGTGCCAGCAGTGACTGGACGCAAGACAATGAGCAGTTCTTC
CASSDWTQDNEQFF
>TRBJ1-3|.|.|TRBV14
TGTGCCAGCAGCCAAGATCGCTTAAACACCATATATTTT
CASSQDRLNTIYF
>TRBJ2-7|.|few|TRBV4-1
TGCGCCAGCAGCCAAGAACCTGTGCCGGACATGTTTTACGAGCAGTACTTC
CASSQEPVPDMFYEQYF
>TRBJ1-6|.|.|TRBV6-1
TGTGCCAGCAGAAACGGACAGCGCAATTCACCCCTCCACTTT
CASRNGQRNSPLHF
>TRBJ2-7|.|many|TRBV6-1
TGTGCCAGCAGTGACCCCGGACGGGTACCTGACGAGCAGTACTTC
CASSDPGRVPDEQYF
>TRBJ2-1|TRBD2|many|TRBV12-5
TGTGCTAGTGGTACCTTGGGACTACCGACCCCGATTGGCAATGAGCAGTTCTTC
CASGTLGLPTPIGNEQFF
>TRBJ2-3|TRBD2|many|TRBV18
TGTGCCAGCTCACCACAACTAGCGGCTAGCACAGATACGCAGTATTTT
CASSPQLAASTDTQYF
>TRBJ2-3|TRBD1|few|TRBV7-2
TGTGCCAGCAGCTTAATGGGACAGGGGGGAGATACGCAGTATTTT
CASSLMGQGGDTQYF
>TRBJ2-7|TRBD2|many|TRBV2
TGTGCCAGCCTCCTTTCTCCGGGAGGGAGTTACGAGCAGTACTTC
CASLLSPGGSYEQYF
>TRBJ2-2|TRBD2|many|TRBV6-2/TRBV6-3
TGTGCCAGCAGTCCCCCAACTAGCGGGCGAGGCACCGGGGAGCTGTTTTTT
CASSPPTSGRGTGELFF
>TRBJ2-5|.|.|TRBV7-9
TGTGCCAGCAGCTTCAGGCAAACGGAGACCCAGTACTTC
CASSFRQTETQYF
>TRBJ2-5|TRBD1|many|TRBV7-9
TGTGCCAGCGGCAGTGGACAGGGTCAAGAGACCCAGTACTTC
CASGSGQGQETQYF
>TRBJ2-3|.|.|TRBV7-9
TGTGCCAGCAGCCCCGGGAACGGCGGTACGCAGTATTTT
CASSPGNGGTQYF
>TRBJ2-2|.|.|TRBV18
TGTGCCAGCTCACGACAGATAACCGGGGAGCTGTTTTTT
CASSRQITGELFF
>TRBJ1-2|.|many|TRBV28
TGTGCCAGCGAGTCGCCTGCAGAACCGTATGGCTACACCTTC
CASESPAEPYGYTF
>TRBJ1-1|.|.|TRBV29-1
TGCAGCGTTGATCAGGGTCTGGGCACTGAAGCTTTCTTT
CSVDQGLGTEAFF
>TRBJ1-4|TRBD1|.|TRBV2
TGTGCCAGCAGTGTCCCCCGAGACAGGGTTCAGGAAAAACTGTTTTTT
CASSVPRDRVQEKLFF
>TRBJ2-2|TRBD2|.|TRBV30
TGTGCCTCACACTTGGTTAGCGGGAGGGCCCCTTTTGACGGGGAGCTGTTTTTT
CASHLVSGRAPFDGELFF
>TRBJ1-5|TRBD1|many|TRBV12-5
TGTGCTAGTGCCAGGACAGGGGGCCGGCCCCAGCATTTT
CASARTGGRPQHF
>TRBJ2-7|.|many|TRBV11-2
TGTGCCAGCTCGAGGGCCATGAGCTCCTACGAGCAGTACTTC
CASSRAMSSYEQYF
>TRBJ1-1|.|many|TRBV10-3
TGTGCCATCTCTTCTGGGGACACTGAAGCTTTCTTT
CAISSGDTEAFF
>TRBJ1-5|TRBD1|.|TRBV19
TGTGCCAGTAGTATAGCTCCCAGGGGGATAGGGCTCGATCAGCCCCAGCATTTT
CASSIAPRGIGLDQPQHF
>TRBJ2-3|.|many|TRBV6-1
TGTGCCAGCAGTGAAGCGGGCCAGATCACAGATACGCAGTATTTT
CASSEAGQITDTQYF
>TRBJ1-2|TRBD1|many|TRBV2
TGTGCCAGCGCCAGGGGGAGGAAGAACTATGGCTACACCTTC
CASARGRKNYGYTF
>TRBJ2-7|TRBD1|.|TRBV5-1
TGCGCCAGCAGCTTGGTCGACAGGGTAGACGAGCAGTACTTC
CASSLVDRVDEQYF
>TRBJ2-5|.|many|TRBV27
TGTGCCAGCAGTGTCGATAGCGCAGAGACCCAGTACTTC
CASSVDSAETQYF
>TRBJ2-7|.|many|TRBV27
TGTGCCAGCAGTTTATCGCCGAGGGGGGCCGAGCAGTACTTC
CASSLSPRGAEQYF
>TRBJ1-2|TRBD1|many|TRBV18
TGTGCCAGCTCACCACAGGAGGGGGCAGGCGGCTACACCTTC
CASSPQEGAGGYTF
>TRBJ1-6|.|many|TRBV12-3/TRBV12-4
TGTGCCAGCAGAACGGGACGAAAAGGTTCACCCCTCCACTTT
CASRTGRKGSPLHF